This T cell receptor (beta chain) derives from a study of T cells after yellow fever vaccination. As for this clonotype: Its antigen is currently unknown.

Study conclusions and caveats: Re-detected after boosting: most primary clones, 96% of CD4 and about 89% of CD8.

TCRdb called the 5' RACE reads again in MiXCR, with one record for every CDR3 protein. Of 500,000 to 700,000 distinct CDR3 sequences listed, roughly a fifth are singletons. The TCR comes from a man in his thirties or forties who received the YFV17D yellow fever vaccine. The source material was PBMCs, sampled 15 days after the yellow fever booster vaccination.

The chain's CDR3 is CSAQGGRTEAFF. The CDR3 nucleotides are TGCAGCGCTCAGGGGGGCAGGACTGAAGCTTTCTTT. J is TRBJ1-1 and V is TRBV29-1; 7 bases fit TRBD1. CDR1 SQVTM and CDR2 ANQGSEA come from the germline V gene. The CDR3 loop spans 12 amino acids. V was clipped by 7 bases and J by 5 bases; unmatched bases: 7. The entire variable domain, with the rest obtained from reference TRBV29-1 and TRBJ1-1, is as follows: SAVISQKPSRDICQRGTSLTIQCQVDSQVTMMFWYRQQPGQSLTLIATANQGSEATYESGFVIDKFPISRPNLTFSTLTVSNMSPEDSSIYLCSAQGGRTEAFFGQGTRLTVV.